A single sample gave rise to the 32 T cell receptor beta chains below, sequenced in a study of blood T cell repertoires in COVID-19. The repertoire was sequenced with immunoSEQ multiplex PCR; TCRdb's copy has only in-frame clones and lacks some. This table holds 100,000 or so clones, 91% found once. Source material: peripheral blood. These receptors all come from a man aged 45-65 years with acute or convalescent COVID-19.

The chain links TRBV3-1 (or the pseudogene TRBV3-2) to TRBJ1-1; TRBD1 aligns across 7 bases. This CDR3 contains 14 residues. Trimming at V came to 3 bases and at J to 7 bases, leaving 8 bases not matched to a gene. Looked up from germline, CDR1 is LGHDT and CDR2 is YNNKEL (reference sequence). The CDR3 sequence: CASSQGIQGSEAFF. The DNA for the CDR3 is TGTGCCAGCAGCCAGGGAATACAGGGGAGTGAAGCTTTCTTT.

The chain joins TRBV19 to TRBJ2-7; TRBD1 matches 12 bases. Germline V gene sequence: CDR1 LNHDA, CDR2 SQIVND (reference sequence). Losses at the gene ends were 2 bases for V and 5 bases for J; bases not matched to a gene: 4. This CDR3 spans 15 amino acids. This chain's CDR3 is CASSISGTGGHEQYF. Written as DNA, the CDR3 is TGTGCCAGTAGTATATCCGGGACAGGGGGCCACGAGCAGTACTTC.

This clone has just one count. The genes are TRBV5-4 and TRBJ1-1; D perhaps matches TRBD1 (6 bases). Germline V lookup: CDR1 SGHNT, CDR2 YYREEE (reference sequence). This CDR3 contains 14 residues. V lost 5 bases and J 1 base, leaving 12 bases between the germline ends. The CDR3 region is CASRTPGENTEAFF. Written as DNA, the CDR3 is TGTGCCAGCAGAACCCCAGGGGAGAACACTGAAGCTTTCTTT.

J is TRBJ2-7 and V is TRBV7-7, with 9 bases identical to TRBD1. CDR3 length: 13 residues. Germline-derived CDR1 and CDR2 are SSHAT and FNYEAQ (reference sequence). Trimming removed 5 bases from V and 7 bases from J; junction bases left unmatched: 6. The CDR3 DNA sequence: TGTGCCAGCAGCGCGGACAGGGGACGGGAGCAGTACTTC. This codes for CASSADRGREQYF.

V is TRBV5-5 and J is TRBJ1-1; D not resolved. The germline gives CDR1 SGHKS, CDR2 YYEKEE (reference sequence). The CDR3 consists of 14 residues. V lost 1 base, J lost 1 base, and 8 bases lay in between. CDR3 coding DNA: TGTGCCAGCAGCTTGTCACAGAGGAACACTGAAGCTTTCTTT. This codes for CASSLSQRNTEAFF.

J is TRBJ1-5 and V is TRBV4-1; no firm D call. Trimming removed 1 base at V and 5 bases at J, with 9 bases between. Germline V gives CDR1 MGHRA, CDR2 YSYEKL. The CDR3 has 14 amino acids. The CDR3 loop is CASSQVTADQPQHF. The CDR3 region has the DNA TGCGCCAGCAGCCAAGTGACTGCTGATCAGCCCCAGCATTTT.

A single count supports this clone. The chain links TRBV7-9 to TRBJ1-1; no firm D call. The V gene's germline CDR1 is SEHNR and CDR2 FQNEAQ (reference sequence). The CDR3 consists of 13 residues. Between the trimmed V and J ends, which lost 5 bases and 1 base, there was a span of 8 bases. This CDR3 reads CASSPPGNTEAFF. The CDR3, as DNA: TGTGCCAGCAGCCCTCCGGGGAACACTGAAGCTTTCTTT.

The V call is TRBV3-1 (or the pseudogene TRBV3-2), the J call TRBJ1-6, with TRBD1 identical over 7 bases. Germline V CDR1 and CDR2: LGHDT, YNNKEL (reference sequence). J gave up 8 bases and V 0 bases, and 4 bases lay outside the gene matches. The CDR3 extends over 15 amino acids. The CDR3 loop reads CASSQDGQGDSPLHF. The CDR3 DNA is TGTGCCAGCAGCCAAGACGGGCAGGGGGATTCACCCCTCCACTTT.

This chain links TRBV19 with TRBJ1-3; no clear D gene. Germline loops: CDR1 LNHDA, CDR2 SQIVND (reference sequence). CDR3 length equals 14 residues. V lost 5 bases, J lost 3 bases, and 11 bases lay in between. For the CDR3, the DNA is TGTGCCAGTAGTCTGACGGGTGGTGGAAACACCATATATTTT. Protein sequence: CASSLTGGGNTIYF.

The gene calls are TRBV15 and TRBJ1-1, with D possibly TRBD1 on 5 matching bases. Deletions cut 1 base from V and 6 bases from J, with 18 bases between. Germline V gives CDR1 LNHNV, CDR2 YYDKDF (reference sequence). The CDR3 contains 16 residues. Written as DNA, the CDR3 is TGTGCCACCAGCAGAGCGGGCAGGGCCTTAGACCCTGAAGCTTTCTTT. It translates to CATSRAGRALDPEAFF. The variable domain in full, completed from reference TRBV15 and TRBJ1-1, reads DAMVIQNPRYQVTQFGKPVTLSCSQTLNHNVMYWYQQKSSQAPKLLFHYYDKDFNNEADTPDNFQSRRPNTSFCFLDIRSPGLGDTAMYLCATSRAGRALDPEAFFGQGTRLTVV.

The chain is built from TRBV5-1 and TRBJ1-1; TRBD1 agrees at 11 bases. The CDR3 has 14 amino acids. The V gene's germline CDR1 is SGHRS and CDR2 YFSETQ. The V segment lost 5 bases and the J segment 4 bases; nucleotides outside the gene matches: 4. CDR3 DNA: TGCGCCAGCAGTATCGGACAGGGGGCCACTGAAGCTTTCTTT. It is translated as CASSIGQGATEAFF. The full variable domain, rest sourced from reference TRBV5-1 and TRBJ1-1, is KAGVTQTPRYLIKTRGQQVTLSCSPISGHRSVSWYQQTPGQGLQFLFEYFSETQRNKGNFPGRFSGRQFSNSRSEMNVSTLELGDSALYLCASSIGQGATEAFFGQGTRLTVV.

J is TRBJ2-1 and V is TRBV3-1 (or the pseudogene TRBV3-2), with 10 bases matching TRBD2. Germline loops: CDR1 LGHDT, CDR2 YNNKEL (reference sequence). CDR3 length: 14 amino acids. Losses at the gene ends were 2 bases for V and 6 bases for J; bases not matched to a gene: 1. The CDR3 is CASSQRTSGNEQFF. The CDR3 DNA reads as TGTGCCAGCAGCCAAAGGACTAGCGGCAATGAGCAGTTCTTC.

The V gene is TRBV4-1, the J gene TRBJ1-1; 7 positions agree with TRBD1. CDR1 and CDR2 from the germline V gene are MGHRA and YSYEKL. With 4 bases clipped from V and 2 bases from J, the junction kept 1 base outside the gene matches. This CDR3 is built from 13 residues. In DNA form, the CDR3 reads TGCGCCAGCAGCCGACAGGGAAACACTGAAGCTTTCTTT. Translation gives CASSRQGNTEAFF.

The J gene is TRBJ1-5, the V gene TRBV6-5; D may be TRBD1 (6 bases). The CDR3 is 13 residues long. Trimming pared 10 bases from V and 6 bases from J, leaving 16 bases between. Germline V gene sequence: CDR1 MNHEY, CDR2 SVGAGI. The CDR3 protein is CATQGVLFQPQHF. CDR3 DNA: TGTGCCACACAGGGCGTGCTGTTTCAGCCCCAGCATTTT.

This chain uses TRBV19 with TRBJ2-5; 10 bases are a match to TRBD1. V lost 1 base and J lost 3; bases outside the gene matches: 2. Germline CDR1 reads LNHDA; CDR2 reads SQIVND (reference sequence). This CDR3 has 15 amino acids. The CDR3 nucleotides are TGTGCCAGTAGTATAGCGGGACAGGGGAAAGAGACCCAGTACTTC. It specifies CASSIAGQGKETQYF.

The chain couples TRBV7-9 to TRBJ1-1; D is perhaps TRBD1 (6 bases). Germline V lookup: CDR1 SEHNR, CDR2 FQNEAQ (reference sequence). The V end lost 7 bases, the J end lost 8 bases, and 17 bases lay between the germline ends. The CDR3 sequence is 13 residues long. The CDR3 reads CASIGGGRKEAFF. In DNA, the CDR3 is TGTGCCAGCATTGGCGGGGGGCGGAAAGAAGCTTTCTTT.

V and J are TRBV7-9 and TRBJ2-5; D might be TRBD1 (6 bases). Trimming removed 5 bases at V and 4 bases at J, with 14 bases between. The V gene's germline CDR1 is SEHNR and CDR2 FQNEAQ (reference sequence). This CDR3 is built from 14 residues. The CDR3 reads CASSPTGRGETQYF. CDR3 sequence (DNA): TGTGCCAGCAGCCCCACAGGGAGAGGAGAGACCCAGTACTTC. Full variable domain (remainder filled in from reference TRBV7-9 and TRBJ2-5): DTGVSQNPRHKITKRGQNVTFRCDPISEHNRLYWYRQTLGQGPEFLTYFQNEAQLEKSRLLSDRFSAERPKGSFSTLEIQRTEQGDSAMYLCASSPTGRGETQYFGPGTRLLVL.

This clone was observed a single time. J is TRBJ1-5 and V is TRBV2, with D maybe TRBD1 (6 bases). With 7 bases removed from V and 3 bases from J, the gap between germline ends came to 31 bases. The CDR3 is 20 residues long. Germline CDR1 and CDR2: SNHLY and FYNNEI. The CDR3 coding sequence is TGTGCCAGCAAGGACGAGGGGGGGCTGGGGTCGTTTGAAATCAATCAGCCCCAGCATTTT. Protein: CASKDEGGLGSFEINQPQHF.

The table lists this clone with a count of one. The V call is TRBV7-9, the J call TRBJ1-5, with TRBD1 matching over 7 bases. CDR3 length: 15 residues. Trimming removed 0 bases from V and 7 bases from J; junction bases left unmatched: 6. Germline lookup yields CDR1 SEHNR and CDR2 FQNEAQ (reference sequence). As DNA, the CDR3 is TGTGCCAGCAGCTTAGCAGGGGCAGGGGGACAGCCCCAGCATTTT. This translates into CASSLAGAGGQPQHF.

In its sample, this clone was seen once. The chain employs TRBV5-6 and TRBJ2-3, with 11 bases fitting TRBD2. CDR3 length: 14 residues. Trimming took 4 bases from V and 6 from J; bases not matched to a gene: 4. The V gene's germline CDR1 is SGHDT and CDR2 YYEEEE. The chain's CDR3 is CASSVGLADDTQYF. The CDR3 DNA follows: TGTGCCAGCAGCGTGGGACTAGCGGATGATACGCAGTATTTT.

The chain joins TRBV2 to TRBJ2-7; 8 positions agree with TRBD2. The J segment lost 3 bases and the V segment lost 5 bases, leaving 15 bases of the junction unmatched. This CDR3 region has 17 residues. The germline CDR1 and CDR2 sequences are SNHLY and FYNNEI. The chain's CDR3 is CASSLLGVAGLFYEQYF. DNA for the CDR3: TGTGCCAGCAGTTTACTCGGGGTAGCGGGGTTATTCTACGAGCAGTACTTC.

The V call is TRBV6-5, the J call TRBJ1-2; 7 positions agree with TRBD1. The CDR3 length is 14 residues. CDR1 and CDR2 from the germline V gene are MNHEY and SVGAGI. Losses at the gene ends were 3 bases for V and 8 bases for J; bases not matched to a gene: 9. CDR3 protein: CASSYPQGIIGYTF. In DNA, the CDR3 is TGTGCCAGCAGTTATCCACAGGGGATTATAGGCTACACCTTC.

The chain recombines TRBV2 with TRBJ2-7; D is possibly TRBD2 (5 bases). Per germline, CDR1 SNHLY and CDR2 FYNNEI. The V end lost 6 bases, the J end lost 0 bases, and 15 bases lay between the germline ends. The CDR3 runs to 15 residues. For the CDR3, the DNA is TGTGCCAGCAGGATACAGACTACTAGCTCCTACGAGCAGTACTTC. Translated, it gives CASRIQTTSSYEQYF. The full variable domain, completed using reference TRBV2 and TRBJ2-7, is EPEVTQTPSHQVTQMGQEVILRCVPISNHLYFYWYRQILGQKVEFLVSFYNNEISEKSEIFDDQFSVERPDGSNFTLKIRSTKLEDSAMYFCASRIQTTSSYEQYFGPGTRLTVT.

The chain employs TRBV5-6 and TRBJ1-6; D not certain. Germline CDR1 and CDR2: SGHDT and YYEEEE. Trimming left V 8 bases short and J 3 bases short, with 12 bases between. The CDR3 is 14 residues long. As DNA, the CDR3 is TGTGCCAGTAGCCTCGCAGACTATAATTCACCCCTCCACTTT. This codes for CASSLADYNSPLHF. Together with reference TRBV5-6 and TRBJ1-6, the CDR3 gives the full variable domain: DAGVTQSPTHLIKTRGQQVTLRCSPKSGHDTVSWYQQALGQGPQFIFQYYEEEERQRGNFPDRFSGHQFPNYSSELNVNALLLGDSALYLCASSLADYNSPLHFGNGTRLTVT.

J is TRBJ1-1 and V is TRBV7-8; 10 positions agree with TRBD1. The CDR3 contains 15 residues. V lost 2 bases, J lost 6 bases, and 6 bases stayed unmatched. In germline, CDR1 is SGHVS, CDR2 FQNEAQ. CDR3 residues: CASSLREGQGSEAFF. The CDR3 coding sequence is TGTGCCAGCAGCTTAAGGGAGGGACAGGGGTCTGAAGCTTTCTTT.

V and J are TRBV13 and TRBJ1-5, with D possibly being TRBD1 (5 bases). CDR1 is PRHDT, CDR2 FYEKMQ, per germline (reference sequence). The CDR3 has 17 residues. V was pared by 5 bases and J by 6 bases, with 23 bases between. The CDR3 bases are TGTGCCAGCAGCCTAGCGTTCGGGGGAGGGACGGCTCAGCCCCAGCATTTT. Translated: CASSLAFGGGTAQPQHF.

The chain joins TRBV10-3 to TRBJ1-2; D is uncertain. The CDR3 is 11 residues long. Looked up from germline, CDR1 is ENHRY and CDR2 is SYGVKD. Trimming took off 4 bases at V and 4 bases at J, with 4 bases between the two ends. CDR3: CAISGGYGYTF. The CDR3 DNA is TGTGCCATCAGTGGCGGCTATGGCTACACCTTC.

The J gene is TRBJ2-7, the V gene TRBV3-1 (or the pseudogene TRBV3-2); 7 nucleotides align to TRBD2. Germline V lookup: CDR1 LGHDT, CDR2 YNNKEL (reference sequence). V lost 0 bases to trimming and J lost 5 bases; unmatched junction nucleotides: 7. This CDR3 has 15 residues. DNA of the CDR3: TGTGCCAGCAGCCAAGATCGACTAGCTCGGGACGAGCAGTACTTC. Residues: CASSQDRLARDEQYF.

In DNA form, the CDR3 reads TGTGCCAGCAGTTACAGGGGCTATCAAGAGACCCAGTACTTC. It specifies CASSYRGYQETQYF. The chain has TRBV28 and TRBJ2-5, with TRBD1 matching 7 bases. Trimming cost V 4 bases and J 2 bases; bases outside gene matches: 4. The CDR3 runs to 14 residues. Germline V gives CDR1 MDHEN, CDR2 SYDVKM.

V and J are TRBV25-1 and TRBJ1-1, with 9 bases fitting TRBD1. Unmatched junction bases numbered 12, after V lost 5 bases and J lost 8 bases. Per the germline V gene, CDR1 is MGHDK and CDR2 is SYGVNS. The CDR3 spans 15 residues. In DNA, the CDR3 is TGTGCCAGCAGTTCCACAGGGGGCGCACGAACCGAAGCTTTCTTT. Protein product: CASSSTGGARTEAFF.

The chain has TRBV7-8 and TRBJ1-3; D call uncertain. Germline loops: CDR1 SGHVS, CDR2 FQNEAQ. This CDR3 has 16 amino acids. With 1 base removed from V and 4 bases from J, the gap between germline ends came to 14 bases. The CDR3 spells CASSLVGFGGGNTIYF. CDR3 in DNA: TGTGCCAGCAGCTTAGTCGGGTTTGGAGGGGGAAACACCATATATTTT.

This clone has just one count. V is TRBV7-3 and J is TRBJ2-3; D not certain. Trimming stripped 6 bases from V and 0 bases from J, with 7 bases between. Per the germline V gene, CDR1 is SGHTA and CDR2 is FQGTGA. This CDR3 region has 13 residues. CDR3 bases: TGTGCCAGCAGATCCACTAGCACAGATACGCAGTATTTT. The encoded protein is CASRSTSTDTQYF. Full variable domain (remainder filled in from reference TRBV7-3 and TRBJ2-3): GAGVSQTPSNKVTEKGKYVELRCDPISGHTALYWYRQSLGQGPEFLIYFQGTGAADDSGLPNDRFFAVRPEGSVSTLKIQRTERGDSAVYLCASRSTSTDTQYFGPGTRLTVL.